This TCR beta chain was sequenced during a study of blood T cell repertoires in COVID-19. Whole-study context: Researchers got acute and convalescent COVID-19 samples from the United States, Italy and Spain.

Sequencing used immunoSEQ multiplex PCR; TCRdb keeps in-frame clones, though not all of them. Of some 130,000 clones in the sample, 80% to 85% were seen once. CDR3 size: 15 residues. Germline values: CDR1 MGHRA, CDR2 YSYEKL. Losses at the gene ends were 2 bases for V and 10 bases for J; bases not matched to a gene: 11. The specimen sequenced was PBMCs or T cells enriched from blood (not recorded which). This TCR derives from a man between 40 and 49 years old with acute COVID-19. J is TRBJ2-1 and V is TRBV4-1; 7 bases align to TRBD1. CDR3 coding DNA: TGCGCCAGCAGCCAACTTCAGACAGGGTCGGGGGAGCAGTTCTTC. Residues: CASSQLQTGSGEQFF.